This note documents a single T cell receptor (beta chain) sequence. Some clones are missing from TCRdb's copy, which holds only in-frame ones; the method was immunoSEQ multiplex PCR. The sample lists some 43,000 clones, 81% seen once, with approximately 4.1% in the top ten. V was trimmed by 1 base and J by 6 bases, leaving 9 bases between them. CDR3 length: 13 amino acids. Germline V gene data show CDR1 as SGHVS and CDR2 as FQNEAQ. This specimen belongs to a study of T cells in tumors after PD-1 blockade. Study as a whole: Patients had no prior checkpoint blockade, systemic immunosuppressants, or anti-cancer therapy within 4 weeks.

The V call is TRBV7-8, the J call TRBJ1-1; D is undetermined. The clonotype was recovered from a human donor with basal cell carcinoma. The material was PBMCs, obtained before anti-PD-1 treatment. The CDR3 region is CASSLGGVPEAFF. Here the CDR3 DNA reads TGTGCCAGCAGCTTAGGGGGAGTCCCTGAAGCTTTCTTT.